This is a list of T cell receptor beta chains from one sample in a study of blood T cell repertoires in COVID-19. Profiling relied on immunoSEQ multiplex PCR, and the TCRdb table lists in-frame clones only, not all of them. The sample comprises 50,000 to 80,000 clones, roughly 91% of which are singletons, and approximately 1.5% rests with the top ten. Sequencing was performed on peripheral blood. The receptors derive from a man aged 55 to 70 with acute or convalescent COVID-19. Both conserved end residues are part of each CDR3. A D gene is named only where the DNA matches it firmly. Where a row states a size, it is once, few, many or the class of an expanded clone; other rows omit it.

V gene: TRBV7-8; clone size: NA; D gene: TRBD1; J gene: TRBJ2-7; CDR3 protein: CASSRGDRGFGYEQYF; CDR3 DNA: TGTGCCAGCAGCAGGGGGGACAGGGGATTCGGCTACGAGCAGTACTTC
V gene: TRBV18; clone size: NA; D gene: TRBD1; J gene: TRBJ2-2; CDR3 protein: CASSPITPGQGSGELFF; CDR3 DNA: TGTGCCAGCTCACCGATCACTCCGGGACAGGGATCCGGGGAGCTGTTTTTT
V gene: TRBV4-2; clone size: few; D gene: TRBD1; J gene: TRBJ1-3; CDR3 protein: CASSQDQSDRVNPSGNTIYF; CDR3 DNA: TGTGCCAGCAGCCAAGATCAAAGTGACAGGGTAAACCCCTCTGGAAACACCATATATTTT
V gene: TRBV11-2; clone size: NA; D gene: NA; J gene: TRBJ1-2; CDR3 protein: CASSFQFNYGYTF; CDR3 DNA: TGTGCCAGCAGCTTTCAGTTTAACTATGGCTACACCTTC
V gene: TRBV5-1; clone size: NA; D gene: NA; J gene: TRBJ2-3; CDR3 protein: CASSLARLATVDTQYF; CDR3 DNA: TGCGCCAGCAGCTTGGCCAGGCTAGCTACGGTGGATACGCAGTATTTT
V gene: TRBV29-1; clone size: NA; D gene: TRBD1; J gene: TRBJ2-2; CDR3 protein: CSVVNQGAGELFF; CDR3 DNA: TGCAGCGTTGTCAACCAGGGGGCCGGGGAGCTGTTTTTT
V gene: TRBV5-1; clone size: NA; D gene: TRBD1; J gene: TRBJ2-6; CDR3 protein: CASSFRDSGSGANVLTF; CDR3 DNA: TGCGCCAGCAGCTTCCGGGACAGTGGCTCTGGGGCCAACGTCCTGACTTTC
V gene: TRBV30; clone size: once; D gene: TRBD1; J gene: TRBJ2-7; CDR3 protein: CACRGTVSYEQYF; CDR3 DNA: TGTGCCTGCAGGGGGACGGTTTCCTACGAGCAGTACTTC
V gene: TRBV29-1; clone size: NA; D gene: TRBD2; J gene: TRBJ2-3; CDR3 protein: CSVEDWSSGGTDTQYF; CDR3 DNA: TGCAGCGTTGAAGACTGGTCTAGCGGGGGAACAGATACGCAGTATTTT
V gene: TRBV12-3/TRBV12-4; clone size: NA; D gene: NA; J gene: TRBJ2-7; CDR3 protein: CASRGHDYEQYF; CDR3 DNA: TGTGCCAGCAGGGGCCACGACTACGAGCAGTACTTC
V gene: TRBV9; clone size: NA; D gene: NA; J gene: TRBJ2-5; CDR3 protein: CASSAGGETQYF; CDR3 DNA: TGTGCCAGCAGCGCCGGGGGAGAGACCCAGTACTTC
V gene: TRBV19; clone size: once; D gene: NA; J gene: TRBJ1-5; CDR3 protein: CASSINRVWPPQHF; CDR3 DNA: TGTGCCAGTAGTATAAACAGGGTTTGGCCGCCCCAGCATTTT
V gene: TRBV7-9; clone size: NA; D gene: TRBD1; J gene: TRBJ1-4; CDR3 protein: CASSLGDRGTNEKLFF; CDR3 DNA: TGTGCCAGCAGCTTGGGGGACAGGGGAACTAATGAAAAACTGTTTTTT
V gene: TRBV6-5; clone size: few; D gene: NA; J gene: TRBJ1-4; CDR3 protein: CASSPMATKEKLFF; CDR3 DNA: TGTGCCAGCAGTCCGATGGCAACAAAAGAAAAACTGTTTTTT
V gene: TRBV4-1; clone size: NA; D gene: NA; J gene: TRBJ1-1; CDR3 protein: CASSLRVPDTEAFF; CDR3 DNA: TGCGCCAGCAGCCTCAGGGTTCCCGACACTGAAGCTTTCTTT
V gene: TRBV5-1; clone size: NA; D gene: NA; J gene: TRBJ1-6; CDR3 protein: CASSLGARNSPLHF; CDR3 DNA: TGCGCCAGCAGCTTGGGTGCTCGGAATTCACCCCTCCACTTT
V gene: TRBV18; clone size: NA; D gene: TRBD1; J gene: TRBJ1-4; CDR3 protein: CASSPRQGWEEKLFF; CDR3 DNA: TGTGCCAGCTCACCGCGACAGGGATGGGAGGAAAAACTGTTTTTT
V gene: TRBV2; clone size: NA; D gene: TRBD1; J gene: TRBJ1-1; CDR3 protein: CASSDPNIGQGVNTEAFF; CDR3 DNA: TGTGCCAGCAGTGATCCGAATATCGGACAGGGGGTGAACACTGAAGCTTTCTTT
V gene: TRBV5-1; clone size: NA; D gene: NA; J gene: TRBJ1-1; CDR3 protein: CASSLPETGNTEAFF; CDR3 DNA: TGCGCCAGCAGCCTCCCCGAGACAGGGAACACTGAAGCTTTCTTT
V gene: TRBV6-1; clone size: NA; D gene: NA; J gene: TRBJ1-5; CDR3 protein: CASSEEFGGQPQHF; CDR3 DNA: TGTGCCAGCAGTGAAGAGTTTGGGGGGCAGCCCCAGCATTTT
V gene: TRBV10-3; clone size: NA; D gene: TRBD1; J gene: TRBJ2-7; CDR3 protein: CAITNRDRGEQYF; CDR3 DNA: TGTGCCATCACCAACCGGGACAGGGGCGAGCAGTACTTC
V gene: TRBV30; clone size: NA; D gene: TRBD1; J gene: TRBJ2-2; CDR3 protein: CAQTPGTGNTGELFF; CDR3 DNA: TGTGCCCAAACACCCGGGACAGGGAACACCGGGGAGCTGTTTTTT
V gene: TRBV5-1; clone size: NA; D gene: TRBD1; J gene: TRBJ2-1; CDR3 protein: CASSLGATGNNEQFF; CDR3 DNA: TGCGCCAGCAGCTTGGGAGCGACAGGGAACAATGAGCAGTTCTTC
V gene: TRBV5-1; clone size: NA; D gene: TRBD1; J gene: TRBJ1-4; CDR3 protein: CASSFSNDPGTGLANEKLFF; CDR3 DNA: TGCGCCAGCAGCTTTTCCAATGATCCCGGGACAGGGCTAGCTAATGAAAAACTGTTTTTT
V gene: TRBV5-4; clone size: NA; D gene: TRBD1; J gene: TRBJ2-7; CDR3 protein: CASSPDRGYAQYF; CDR3 DNA: TGTGCCAGCAGCCCAGACAGGGGATATGCGCAGTACTTC
V gene: TRBV18; clone size: NA; D gene: NA; J gene: TRBJ1-4; CDR3 protein: CASSPQFSGEKLFF; CDR3 DNA: TGTGCCAGCTCACCCCAGTTTAGCGGGGAAAAACTGTTTTTT
V gene: TRBV7-9; clone size: NA; D gene: TRBD1; J gene: TRBJ1-2; CDR3 protein: CASSPQGGTGDYGYTF; CDR3 DNA: TGTGCCAGCAGCCCTCAAGGGGGGACAGGGGACTATGGCTACACCTTC
V gene: TRBV11-3; clone size: once; D gene: NA; J gene: TRBJ2-1; CDR3 protein: CASSPRPSSYNEQFF; CDR3 DNA: TGTGCCAGCAGCCCCCGTCCTAGCTCCTACAATGAGCAGTTCTTC
V gene: TRBV6-6; clone size: NA; D gene: NA; J gene: TRBJ2-2; CDR3 protein: CASNQDRLSTGELFF; CDR3 DNA: TGTGCCAGCAACCAAGACAGGCTCTCCACCGGGGAGCTGTTTTTT
V gene: TRBV5-4; clone size: NA; D gene: NA; J gene: TRBJ1-2; CDR3 protein: CASSLDKQGYGYTF; CDR3 DNA: TGTGCCAGCAGCCTTGATAAACAGGGATATGGCTACACCTTC
V gene: TRBV18; clone size: NA; D gene: NA; J gene: TRBJ2-3; CDR3 protein: CASSPAEIGAQYF; CDR3 DNA: TGTGCCAGCTCACCCGCGGAGATAGGAGCCCAGTATTTT
V gene: TRBV10-2; clone size: NA; D gene: TRBD1; J gene: TRBJ2-7; CDR3 protein: CASSEHRGQYF; CDR3 DNA: TGCGCCAGCAGTGAGCACAGGGGGCAGTACTTC
V gene: TRBV5-1; clone size: once; D gene: TRBD2; J gene: TRBJ2-2; CDR3 protein: CASRPGTTYTGELFF; CDR3 DNA: TGCGCCAGCAGACCCGGGACTACGTACACCGGGGAGCTGTTTTTT
V gene: TRBV6-5; clone size: NA; D gene: NA; J gene: TRBJ1-4; CDR3 protein: CASTQGAGFDEKLFF; CDR3 DNA: TGTGCCAGCACTCAAGGGGCCGGCTTCGACGAAAAACTGTTTTTT
V gene: TRBV3-1/TRBV3-2; clone size: NA; D gene: NA; J gene: TRBJ1-1; CDR3 protein: CASSLRLGGGTEAFF; CDR3 DNA: TGTGCCAGCAGCCTCAGACTGGGAGGAGGCACTGAAGCTTTCTTT
V gene: TRBV27; clone size: NA; D gene: TRBD1; J gene: TRBJ1-5; CDR3 protein: CASSPFRDRGRPEHF; CDR3 DNA: TGTGCCAGCAGTCCTTTCCGGGACAGGGGCCGCCCTGAGCATTTT
V gene: TRBV6-5; clone size: NA; D gene: NA; J gene: TRBJ1-1; CDR3 protein: CASTDSLPTEAFF; CDR3 DNA: TGTGCCAGCACGGACAGCCTCCCCACTGAAGCTTTCTTT
V gene: TRBV18; clone size: NA; D gene: NA; J gene: TRBJ1-1; CDR3 protein: CASSAQGIDFAEAFF; CDR3 DNA: TGTGCCAGCTCAGCGCAGGGGATTGACTTCGCTGAAGCTTTCTTT
V gene: TRBV24-1; clone size: few; D gene: NA; J gene: TRBJ2-2; CDR3 protein: CATSDSSPGHRGELFF; CDR3 DNA: TGTGCCACCAGTGATTCAAGTCCGGGACATCGGGGGGAGCTGTTTTTT
V gene: TRBV14; clone size: NA; D gene: NA; J gene: TRBJ1-2; CDR3 protein: CASSHERSYGYTF; CDR3 DNA: TGTGCCAGCAGCCACGAGCGGAGCTATGGCTACACCTTC
V gene: TRBV3-1/TRBV3-2; clone size: NA; D gene: TRBD2; J gene: TRBJ2-5; CDR3 protein: CASSRIGLAEQETQYF; CDR3 DNA: TGTGCCAGCAGCCGTATTGGACTAGCGGAACAAGAGACCCAGTACTTC
V gene: TRBV19; clone size: NA; D gene: TRBD1; J gene: TRBJ2-5; CDR3 protein: CASSILPGQGTQETQYF; CDR3 DNA: TGTGCCAGTAGTATTCTTCCGGGACAGGGGACCCAAGAGACCCAGTACTTC
V gene: TRBV23-1; clone size: NA; D gene: NA; J gene: TRBJ1-2; CDR3 protein: CASSQSREGVSYGYTF; CDR3 DNA: TGCGCCAGCAGTCAATCGAGGGAGGGGGTAAGCTATGGCTACACCTTC
V gene: TRBV6-1; clone size: few; D gene: TRBD1; J gene: TRBJ2-2; CDR3 protein: CASSAPPAGTGNTGELFF; CDR3 DNA: TGTGCCAGCAGTGCCCCCCCAGCCGGGACAGGGAACACCGGGGAGCTGTTTTTT
V gene: TRBV5-8; clone size: NA; D gene: NA; J gene: TRBJ1-4; CDR3 protein: CASSYWRINEKLFF; CDR3 DNA: TGTGCCAGCAGCTACTGGAGGATTAATGAAAAACTGTTTTTT
V gene: TRBV2; clone size: NA; D gene: NA; J gene: TRBJ1-3; CDR3 protein: CASSESRTSGNTIYF; CDR3 DNA: TGTGCCAGCAGTGAGTCGCGAACCTCTGGAAACACCATATATTTT
V gene: TRBV28; clone size: NA; D gene: NA; J gene: TRBJ1-1; CDR3 protein: CASSSAGVNTEAFF; CDR3 DNA: TGTGCCAGCAGTTCGGCAGGGGTGAACACTGAAGCTTTCTTT
V gene: TRBV19; clone size: NA; D gene: NA; J gene: TRBJ1-2; CDR3 protein: CASSIDSQGYGYTF; CDR3 DNA: TGTGCCAGTAGTATAGATAGCCAGGGTTATGGCTACACCTTC
V gene: TRBV6-2/TRBV6-3; clone size: NA; D gene: TRBD2; J gene: TRBJ2-3; CDR3 protein: CASSYNGGSGTDTQYF; CDR3 DNA: TGTGCCAGCAGTTACAACGGGGGGTCCGGCACAGATACGCAGTATTTT
V gene: TRBV29-1; clone size: medium-sized; D gene: NA; J gene: TRBJ2-7; CDR3 protein: CSGLSPPNEQYF; CDR3 DNA: TGCAGCGGACTCAGCCCCCCTAACGAGCAGTACTTC
V gene: TRBV11-3; clone size: NA; D gene: NA; J gene: TRBJ2-7; CDR3 protein: CASSPEGAYEQYF; CDR3 DNA: TGTGCCAGCAGCCCTGAGGGGGCCTACGAGCAGTACTTC
V gene: TRBV3-1/TRBV3-2; clone size: NA; D gene: NA; J gene: TRBJ1-5; CDR3 protein: CASSQRQADQPQHF; CDR3 DNA: TGTGCCAGCAGCCAGAGACAGGCAGATCAGCCCCAGCATTTT
V gene: TRBV6-4; clone size: NA; D gene: TRBD1; J gene: TRBJ2-1; CDR3 protein: CASKPGQTYNEQFF; CDR3 DNA: TGTGCCAGCAAGCCGGGACAGACCTACAATGAGCAGTTCTTC
V gene: TRBV10-3; clone size: NA; D gene: NA; J gene: TRBJ1-2; CDR3 protein: CAISESGALVYGYTF; CDR3 DNA: TGTGCCATCAGTGAGTCGGGGGCTTTAGTCTATGGCTACACCTTC
V gene: TRBV5-1; clone size: NA; D gene: TRBD1; J gene: TRBJ2-4; CDR3 protein: CASSWGQGKNIQYF; CDR3 DNA: TGCGCCAGCAGCTGGGGACAGGGGAAAAACATTCAGTACTTC
V gene: TRBV2; clone size: NA; D gene: TRBD1; J gene: TRBJ2-2; CDR3 protein: CASSYDRGLFAGELFF; CDR3 DNA: TGTGCCAGCAGCTATGACAGGGGGCTATTCGCCGGGGAGCTGTTTTTT
V gene: TRBV5-1; clone size: NA; D gene: NA; J gene: TRBJ1-4; CDR3 protein: CASSLAKAETNEKLFF; CDR3 DNA: TGCGCCAGCAGCTTGGCAAAAGCGGAAACTAATGAAAAACTGTTTTTT
V gene: TRBV27; clone size: NA; D gene: NA; J gene: TRBJ1-3; CDR3 protein: CASSLRGSGNTIYF; CDR3 DNA: TGTGCCAGCAGCCTCAGGGGCTCTGGAAACACCATATATTTT
V gene: TRBV3-1/TRBV3-2; clone size: NA; D gene: NA; J gene: TRBJ1-2; CDR3 protein: CASSYERGYTF; CDR3 DNA: TGTGCCAGCAGCTATGAACGGGGCTACACCTTC
V gene: TRBV19; clone size: NA; D gene: NA; J gene: TRBJ1-1; CDR3 protein: CASSSGGGYTEAFF; CDR3 DNA: TGTGCCAGTAGTTCCGGGGGAGGGTACACTGAAGCTTTCTTT